This T cell receptor beta chain stems from a study of monozygotic twins with cystic fibrosis. Study overall: Library input was approximately 3.1 micrograms of fragmented DNA, with approximately 16 PCR cycles. Findings and limits, study-wide: In 13 of 16 pairs, V gene usage was closest to the co-twin's. Median Simpson clonality of roughly 0.0093 suggested naive T cells predominated. Nucleotide-identical clonotype sharing was significantly higher within monozygotic CF twin pairs than between unrelated CF individuals.

TCRdb's table, derived via immunoSEQ multiplex PCR, lists solely in-frame clones and lacks some. This table holds about 26,000 clones, 96% found once. The length of the CDR3 is 14 residues. Germline V gene sequence: CDR1 LNHDA, CDR2 SQIVND (reference sequence). Between the trimmed V and J ends, which lost 2 bases and 3 bases, there was a span of 10 bases. This clone turned up a few times. The antigen remains unidentified. Sequenced sample: blood. The genes are TRBV19 and TRBJ1-2, with D tentatively TRBD1 (6 bases). The sequence was obtained from a girl aged 2 to 9 with cystic fibrosis. The CDR3 loop is CASSITPGDYGYTF. The CDR3, as DNA: TGTGCCAGTAGTATAACTCCAGGGGACTATGGCTACACCTTC.